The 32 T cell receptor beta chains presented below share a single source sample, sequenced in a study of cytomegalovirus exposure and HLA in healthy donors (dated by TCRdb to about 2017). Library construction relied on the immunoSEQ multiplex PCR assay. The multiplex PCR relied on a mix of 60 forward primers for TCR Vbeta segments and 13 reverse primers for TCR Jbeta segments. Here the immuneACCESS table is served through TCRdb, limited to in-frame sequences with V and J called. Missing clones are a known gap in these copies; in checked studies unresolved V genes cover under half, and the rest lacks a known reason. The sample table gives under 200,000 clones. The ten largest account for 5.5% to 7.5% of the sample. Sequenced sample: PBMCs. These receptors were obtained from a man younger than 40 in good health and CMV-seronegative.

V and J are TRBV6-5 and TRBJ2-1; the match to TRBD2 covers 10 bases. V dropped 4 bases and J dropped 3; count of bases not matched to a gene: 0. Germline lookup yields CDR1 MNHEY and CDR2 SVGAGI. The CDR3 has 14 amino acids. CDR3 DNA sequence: TGTGCCAGCAGTTTAGCGGGGGGCTACAATGAGCAGTTCTTC. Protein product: CASSLAGGYNEQFF.

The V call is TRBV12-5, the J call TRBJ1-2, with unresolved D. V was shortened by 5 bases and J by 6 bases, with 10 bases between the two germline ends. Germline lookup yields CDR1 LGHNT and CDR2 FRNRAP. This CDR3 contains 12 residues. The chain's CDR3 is CASGILGNGYTF. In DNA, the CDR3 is TGTGCTAGTGGTATCCTCGGGAATGGCTACACCTTC.

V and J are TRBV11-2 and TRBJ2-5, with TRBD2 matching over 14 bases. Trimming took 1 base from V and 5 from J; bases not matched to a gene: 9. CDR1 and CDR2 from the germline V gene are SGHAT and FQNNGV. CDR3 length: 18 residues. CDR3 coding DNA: TGTGCCAGCAGCTTAGGGCGGACTAGCGGGAGGAGAACCGAGACCCAGTACTTC. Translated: CASSLGRTSGRRTETQYF. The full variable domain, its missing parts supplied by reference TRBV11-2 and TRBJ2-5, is EAGVAQSPRYKIIEKRQSVAFWCNPISGHATLYWYQQILGQGPKLLIQFQNNGVVDDSQLPKDRFSAERLKGVDSTLKIQPAKLEDSAVYLCASSLGRTSGRRTETQYFGPGTRLLVL.

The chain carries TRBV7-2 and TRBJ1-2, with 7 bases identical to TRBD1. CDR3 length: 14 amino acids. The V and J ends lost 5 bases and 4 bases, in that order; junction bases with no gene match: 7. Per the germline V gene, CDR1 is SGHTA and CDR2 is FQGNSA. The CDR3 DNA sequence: TGTGCCAGCAGCCCAGCGGACAGGTCCTATGGCTACACCTTC. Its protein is CASSPADRSYGYTF. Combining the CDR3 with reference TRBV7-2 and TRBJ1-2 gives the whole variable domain GAGVSQSPSNKVTEKGKDVELRCDPISGHTALYWYRQSLGQGLEFLIYFQGNSAPDKSGLPSDRFSAERTGGSVSTLTIQRTQQEDSAVYLCASSPADRSYGYTFGSGTRLTVV.

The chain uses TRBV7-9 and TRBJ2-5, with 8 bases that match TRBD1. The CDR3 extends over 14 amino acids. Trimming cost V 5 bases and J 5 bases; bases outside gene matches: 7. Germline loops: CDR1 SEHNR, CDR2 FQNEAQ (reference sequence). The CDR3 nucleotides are TGTGCCAGCAGCGCAAGAACAGGGGGGGAGACCCAGTACTTC. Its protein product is CASSARTGGETQYF.

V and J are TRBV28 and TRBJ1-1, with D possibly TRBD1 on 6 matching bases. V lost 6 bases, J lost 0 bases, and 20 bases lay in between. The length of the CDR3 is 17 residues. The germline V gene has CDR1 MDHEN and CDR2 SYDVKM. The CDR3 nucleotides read TGTGCCAGCAGCATTTCAGGACAGAGCTATATGAACACTGAAGCTTTCTTT. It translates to CASSISGQSYMNTEAFF.

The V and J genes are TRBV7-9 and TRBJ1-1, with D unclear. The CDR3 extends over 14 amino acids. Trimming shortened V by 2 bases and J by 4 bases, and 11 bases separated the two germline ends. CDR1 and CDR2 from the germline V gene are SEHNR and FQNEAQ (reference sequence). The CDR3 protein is CASSLHREGTEAFF. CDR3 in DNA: TGTGCCAGCAGCTTACACCGGGAAGGCACTGAAGCTTTCTTT.

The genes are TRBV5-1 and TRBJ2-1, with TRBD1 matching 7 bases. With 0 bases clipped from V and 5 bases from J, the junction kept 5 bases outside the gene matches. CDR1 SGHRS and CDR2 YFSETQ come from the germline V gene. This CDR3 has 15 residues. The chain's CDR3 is CASSLGDSWDNEQFF. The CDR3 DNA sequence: TGCGCCAGCAGCTTGGGGGACAGTTGGGACAATGAGCAGTTCTTC.

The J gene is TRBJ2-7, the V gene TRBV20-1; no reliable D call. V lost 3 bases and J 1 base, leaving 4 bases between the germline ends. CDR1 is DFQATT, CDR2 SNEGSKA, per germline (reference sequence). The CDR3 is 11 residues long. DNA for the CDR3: TGCAGTGCTAGGGAGTCCTACGAGCAGTACTTC. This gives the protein CSARESYEQYF.

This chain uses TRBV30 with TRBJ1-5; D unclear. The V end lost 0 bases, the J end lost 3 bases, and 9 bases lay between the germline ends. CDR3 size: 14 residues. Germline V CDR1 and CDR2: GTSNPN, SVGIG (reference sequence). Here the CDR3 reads CAWSVPGDNQPQHF. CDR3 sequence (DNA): TGTGCCTGGAGTGTACCCGGGGACAATCAGCCCCAGCATTTT. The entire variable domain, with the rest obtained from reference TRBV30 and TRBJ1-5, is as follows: SQTIHQWPATLVQPVGSPLSLECTVEGTSNPNLYWYRQAAGRGLQLLFYSVGIGQISSEVPQNLSASRPQDRQFILSSKKLLLSDSGFYLCAWSVPGDNQPQHFGDGTRLSIL.

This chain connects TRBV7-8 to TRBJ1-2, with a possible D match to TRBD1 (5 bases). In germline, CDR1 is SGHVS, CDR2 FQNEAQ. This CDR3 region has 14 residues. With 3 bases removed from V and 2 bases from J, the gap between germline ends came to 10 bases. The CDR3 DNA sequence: TGTGCCAGCAGCTTCGCAGGGCAAAACTATGGCTACACCTTC. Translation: CASSFAGQNYGYTF.

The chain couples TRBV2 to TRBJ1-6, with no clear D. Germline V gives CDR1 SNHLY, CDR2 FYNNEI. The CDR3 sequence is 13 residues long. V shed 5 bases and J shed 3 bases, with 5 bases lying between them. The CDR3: CASSQDYNSPLHF. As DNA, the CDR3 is TGTGCCAGCAGTCAGGACTATAATTCACCCCTCCACTTT.

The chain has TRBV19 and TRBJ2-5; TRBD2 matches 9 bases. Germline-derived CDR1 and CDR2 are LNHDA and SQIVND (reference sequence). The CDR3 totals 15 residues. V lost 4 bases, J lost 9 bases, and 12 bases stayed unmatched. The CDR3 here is CASSTPGLAVTAQYF. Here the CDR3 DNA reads TGTGCCAGTAGTACCCCGGGACTAGCCGTGACGGCCCAGTACTTC.

The CDR3 loop is CASTTGAIGNTEAFF. The CDR3 nucleotides are TGTGCCAGCACCACAGGGGCTATAGGGAACACTGAAGCTTTCTTT. The rearrangement links TRBV6-6 to TRBJ1-1; the match to TRBD1 covers 7 bases. The CDR3 has 15 amino acids. Trimming removed 7 bases from V and 1 base from J; junction bases left unmatched: 9. The germline V gene has CDR1 MNHNY and CDR2 SVGAGI (reference sequence).

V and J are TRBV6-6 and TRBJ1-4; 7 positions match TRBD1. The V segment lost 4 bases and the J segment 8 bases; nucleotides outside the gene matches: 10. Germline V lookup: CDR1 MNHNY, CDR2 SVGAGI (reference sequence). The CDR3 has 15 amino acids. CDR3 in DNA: TGTGCCAGCAGTTTAACAGGGGCGAGAGGGGAAAAACTGTTTTTT. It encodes CASSLTGARGEKLFF.

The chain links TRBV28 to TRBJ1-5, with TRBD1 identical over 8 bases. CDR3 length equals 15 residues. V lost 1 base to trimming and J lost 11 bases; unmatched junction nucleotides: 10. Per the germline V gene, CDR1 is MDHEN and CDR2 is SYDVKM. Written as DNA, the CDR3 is TGTGCCAGCAGTTTATACCGGGACAGGAGGGGGGCCCAGCATTTT. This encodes CASSLYRDRRGAQHF.

The CDR3 spells CASSLDHGGSSPLHF. CDR3 in DNA: TGTGCCAGCAGCTTAGACCACGGTGGTAGTTCACCCCTCCACTTT. The V and J genes are TRBV7-8 and TRBJ1-6; D unclear. This CDR3 region has 15 residues. V shed 1 base and J shed 9 bases, with 13 bases lying between them. Per germline, CDR1 SGHVS and CDR2 FQNEAQ.

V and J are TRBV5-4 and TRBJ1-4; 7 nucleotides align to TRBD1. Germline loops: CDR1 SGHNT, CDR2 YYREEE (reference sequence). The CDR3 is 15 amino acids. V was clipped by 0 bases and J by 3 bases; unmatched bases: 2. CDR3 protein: CASSLAGGANEKLFF. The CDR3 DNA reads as TGTGCCAGCAGCTTGGCAGGGGGTGCTAATGAAAAACTGTTTTTT.

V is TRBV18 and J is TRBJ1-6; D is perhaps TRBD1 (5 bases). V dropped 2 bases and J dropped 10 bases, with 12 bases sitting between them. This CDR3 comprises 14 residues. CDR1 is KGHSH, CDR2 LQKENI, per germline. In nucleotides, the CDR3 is TGTGCCAGCTCACCAACGGGGGGTGCGTCACCCCTCCACTTT. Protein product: CASSPTGGASPLHF.

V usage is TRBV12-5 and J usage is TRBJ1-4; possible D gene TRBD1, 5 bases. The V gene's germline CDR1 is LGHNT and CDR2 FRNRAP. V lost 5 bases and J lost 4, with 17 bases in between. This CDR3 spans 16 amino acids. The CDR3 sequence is CASGKAGGSYNEKLFF. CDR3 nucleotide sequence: TGTGCTAGTGGTAAAGCCGGGGGGTCCTATAATGAAAAACTGTTTTTT. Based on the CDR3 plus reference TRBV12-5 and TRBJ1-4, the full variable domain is DARVTQTPRHKVTEMGQEVTMRCQPILGHNTVFWYRQTMMQGLELLAYFRNRAPLDDSGMPKDRFSAEMPDATLATLKIQPSEPRDSAVYFCASGKAGGSYNEKLFFGSGTQLSVL.

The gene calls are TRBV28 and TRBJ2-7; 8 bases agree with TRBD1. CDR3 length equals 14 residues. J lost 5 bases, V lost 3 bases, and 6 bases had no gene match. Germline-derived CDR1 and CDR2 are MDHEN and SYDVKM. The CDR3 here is CASSFGQGLNEQYF. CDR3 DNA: TGTGCCAGCAGTTTCGGACAGGGTCTAAACGAGCAGTACTTC.

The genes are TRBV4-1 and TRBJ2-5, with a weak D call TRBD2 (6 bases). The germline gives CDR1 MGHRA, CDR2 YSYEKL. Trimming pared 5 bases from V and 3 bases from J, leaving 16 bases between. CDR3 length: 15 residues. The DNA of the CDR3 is TGCGCCAGCAGCGTAAGCCTCGGGGGAGAAGAGACCCAGTACTTC. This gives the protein CASSVSLGGEETQYF.

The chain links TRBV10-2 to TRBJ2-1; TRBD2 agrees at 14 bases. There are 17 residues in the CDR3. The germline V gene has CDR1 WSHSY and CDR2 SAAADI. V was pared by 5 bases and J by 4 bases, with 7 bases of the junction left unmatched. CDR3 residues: CASSSGTSGGGYNEQFF. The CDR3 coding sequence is TGCGCCAGCAGTTCCGGGACTAGCGGGGGAGGGTACAATGAGCAGTTCTTC.

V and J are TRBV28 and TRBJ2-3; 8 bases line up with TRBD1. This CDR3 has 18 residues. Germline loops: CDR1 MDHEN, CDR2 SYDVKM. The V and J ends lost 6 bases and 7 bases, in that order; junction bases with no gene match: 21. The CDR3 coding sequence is TGTGCCAGCAGCTCCTCGGGATACCGGGACAGGATGCTTCATACGCAGTATTTT. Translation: CASSSSGYRDRMLHTQYF.

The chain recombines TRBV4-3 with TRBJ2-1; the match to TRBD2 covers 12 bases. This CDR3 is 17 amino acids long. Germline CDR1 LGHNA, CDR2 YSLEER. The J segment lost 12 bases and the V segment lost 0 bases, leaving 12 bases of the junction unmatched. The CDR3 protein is CASSQDPPGLAGRPQFF. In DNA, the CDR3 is TGCGCCAGCAGCCAAGATCCCCCAGGACTAGCGGGGAGACCGCAGTTCTTC.

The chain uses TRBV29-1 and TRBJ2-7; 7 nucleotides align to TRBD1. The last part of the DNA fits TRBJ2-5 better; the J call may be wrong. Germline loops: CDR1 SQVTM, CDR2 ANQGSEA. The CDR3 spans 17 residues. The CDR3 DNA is TGCAGCGCAACAGAGGCGGTGGGTAGGGGGCGGCAAGAGACCCAGTACTTC. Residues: CSATEAVGRGRQETQYF.

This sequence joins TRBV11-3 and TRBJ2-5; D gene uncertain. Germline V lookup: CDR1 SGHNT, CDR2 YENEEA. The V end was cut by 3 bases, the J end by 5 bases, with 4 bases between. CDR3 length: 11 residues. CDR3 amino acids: CASSLQETQYF. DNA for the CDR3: TGTGCCAGCAGCTTGCAGGAGACCCAGTACTTC.

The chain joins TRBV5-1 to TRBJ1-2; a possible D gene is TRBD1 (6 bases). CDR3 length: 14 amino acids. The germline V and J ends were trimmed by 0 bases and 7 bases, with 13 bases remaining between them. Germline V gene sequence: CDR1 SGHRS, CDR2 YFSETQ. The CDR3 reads CASSLGQVLSGYTF. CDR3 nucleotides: TGCGCCAGCAGCTTGGGACAGGTGCTCTCTGGCTACACCTTC.

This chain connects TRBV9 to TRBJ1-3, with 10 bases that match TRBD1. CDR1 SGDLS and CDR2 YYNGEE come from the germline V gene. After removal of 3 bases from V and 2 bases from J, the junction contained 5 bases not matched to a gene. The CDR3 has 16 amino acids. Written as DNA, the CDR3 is TGTGCCAGCAGCGAGGGACAGGGGCAGACTGGAAACACCATATATTTT. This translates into CASSEGQGQTGNTIYF.

The CDR3, as DNA: TGTGCCTCCGCACAGGTGCCATATGGCTACACCTTC. This encodes CASAQVPYGYTF. The chain recombines TRBV6-1 with TRBJ1-2, with a tentative D call TRBD1 (5 bases). In germline, CDR1 is MNHNS, CDR2 SASEGT. The CDR3 is 12 residues long. Between the trimmed V and J ends, which lost 11 bases and 5 bases, there was a span of 15 bases.

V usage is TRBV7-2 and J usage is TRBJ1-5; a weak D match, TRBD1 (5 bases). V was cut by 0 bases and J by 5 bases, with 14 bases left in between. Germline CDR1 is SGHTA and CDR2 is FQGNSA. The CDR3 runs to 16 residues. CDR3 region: CASSLAGTRVDQPQHF. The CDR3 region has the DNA TGTGCCAGCAGCTTAGCAGGGACTCGGGTAGATCAGCCCCAGCATTTT.

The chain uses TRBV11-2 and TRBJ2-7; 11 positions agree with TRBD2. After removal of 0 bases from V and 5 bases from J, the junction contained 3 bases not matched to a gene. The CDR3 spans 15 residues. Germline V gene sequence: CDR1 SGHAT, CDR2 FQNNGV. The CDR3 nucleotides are TGTGCCAGCAGCTTAGATACTAGCGGGAGCCACGAGCAGTACTTC. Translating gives CASSLDTSGSHEQYF.